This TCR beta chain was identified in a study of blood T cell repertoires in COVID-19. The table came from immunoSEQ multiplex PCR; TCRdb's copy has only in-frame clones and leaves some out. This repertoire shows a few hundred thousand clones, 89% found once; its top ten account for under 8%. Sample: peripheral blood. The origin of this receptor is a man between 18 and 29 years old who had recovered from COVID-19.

In DNA form, the CDR3 reads TGCAGCGGGACAGCGGCTGGAAACACCATATATTTT. Its translation: CSGTAAGNTIYF. V gene TRBV29-1 combines with J gene TRBJ1-3, with TRBD1 as a possible D gene (6 bases). Germline assignment: CDR1 SQVTM and CDR2 ANQGSEA. The CDR3 is 12 residues long. V dropped 7 bases and J dropped 2 bases, with 9 bases sitting between them.